The next 20 T cell receptor beta chains were all read from a single sample in a study of T cells in Graves' hyperthyroidism and ophthalmopathy. There were TCR beta CDR3 regions amplified from RNA transcripts. HTBI primers were used for first-round RT-PCR of the TCR CDR3. Each CDR3 protein is one row after TCRdb ran MiXCR on the multiplex PCR reads. The repertoire includes about 620,000 distinct CDR3 sequences, roughly 16% of them detected once, and 3.8% sits in the top ten. Material for sequencing was blood. The source of these receptors is a woman aged 25 to 45 with Graves' hyperthyroidism.

This clonotype was counted ten times or more. The chain has TRBV12-3 or TRBV12-4 and TRBJ2-7, with 11 nucleotides matching TRBD2. V trimming: 5 bases; J trimming: 8 bases; junction bases outside the gene matches: 11. This CDR3 contains 15 residues. The CDR3 DNA sequence: TGTGCCAGCAGTGCCCTTAGCGGGAGGGGAGAGAAGCAGTACTTC. The encoded protein is CASSALSGRGEKQYF.

V is TRBV20-1 and J is TRBJ2-1; TRBD2 is a possible D gene (5 bases). The CDR3 extends over 13 amino acids. Deletions cut 5 bases from V and 5 bases from J, with 13 bases between. Germline V gene sequence: CDR1 DFQATT, CDR2 SNEGSKA (reference sequence). The CDR3: CSASFDYNNEQFF. The CDR3 DNA follows: TGCAGTGCTTCCTTTGACTATAACAATGAGCAGTTCTTC.

The chain joins TRBV19 to TRBJ2-1, with 8 bases fitting TRBD2. Losses at the gene ends were 6 bases for V and 7 bases for J; bases not matched to a gene: 8. CDR3 length: 14 residues. CDR1 LNHDA and CDR2 SQIVND come from the germline V gene (reference sequence). CDR3 in amino acids: CASRRREVGNEQFF. CDR3 DNA sequence: TGTGCCAGTAGAAGGCGGGAGGTAGGGAATGAGCAGTTCTTC. Full variable domain (remainder filled in from reference TRBV19 and TRBJ2-1): DGGITQSPKYLFRKEGQNVTLSCEQNLNHDAMYWYRQDPGQGLRLIYYSQIVNDFQKGDIAEGYSVSREKKESFPLTVTSAQKNPTAFYLCASRRREVGNEQFFGPGTRLTVL.

This clonotype was detected ten times or more. The chain joins TRBV20-1 to TRBJ2-1, with 9 nucleotides matching TRBD2. Trimming took 4 bases from V and 2 from J; bases not matched to a gene: 12. The CDR3 runs to 17 residues. The germline V gene has CDR1 DFQATT and CDR2 SNEGSKA (reference sequence). For the CDR3, the DNA is TGCAGTGCTACCCCTCGGGGCGGGAGGGTCCCCTACAATGAGCAGTTCTTC. Translating it yields CSATPRGGRVPYNEQFF.

Ten or more counts support this clonotype. DNA of the CDR3: TGTGCCAGCAGGACCGGGACCTACAATGAGCAGTTCTTC. Translating it yields CASRTGTYNEQFF. The chain carries TRBV2 and TRBJ2-1; D perhaps matches TRBD2 (5 bases). Trimming removed 6 bases from V and 2 bases from J, with 8 bases in between. The CDR3 has 13 residues. CDR1 and CDR2 from the germline V gene are SNHLY and FYNNEI.

The rearrangement uses TRBV18 and TRBJ2-2, with D possibly TRBD2 on 6 matching bases. The CDR3 runs to 16 residues. V gave up 0 bases and J gave up 1 base, with 9 bases separating them. Germline V gene data show CDR1 as KGHSH and CDR2 as LQKENI. Written as DNA, the CDR3 is TGTGCCAGCTCACCACCTTCGGGGGAGAACACCGGGGAGCTGTTTTTT. This encodes CASSPPSGENTGELFF.

The chain couples TRBV11-2 to TRBJ2-1, with TRBD2 matching over 13 bases. The CDR3 sequence is 17 residues long. Germline-derived CDR1 and CDR2 are SGHAT and FQNNGV. V trimming: 5 bases; J trimming: 3 bases; junction bases outside the gene matches: 7. The CDR3 coding sequence is TGTGCCAGCAGCCCTTGGACTAGCGGGAGAAACTACAATGAGCAGTTCTTC. Its translation: CASSPWTSGRNYNEQFF.

A remark on this clonotype: Given a much more abundant clone one base away, this may be a read error. V usage is TRBV7-3 and J usage is TRBJ2-1, with 9 nucleotides matching TRBD2. The CDR3 covers 18 residues. V dropped 0 bases and J dropped 9; count of bases not matched to a gene: 15. The germline gives CDR1 SGHTA, CDR2 FQGTGA. This CDR3 reads CASSLTRGLAGAGGEQFF. Written as DNA, the CDR3 is TGTGCCAGCAGCTTAACCCGCGGTTTAGCGGGAGCTGGGGGTGAGCAGTTCTTC.

This clonotype was recorded at least ten times. The chain employs TRBV6-1 and TRBJ2-7; 15 nucleotides match TRBD2. This CDR3 comprises 17 residues. Germline V gives CDR1 MNHNS, CDR2 SASEGT. With V trimmed by 6 bases and J by 5 bases, 11 bases remained unmatched. CDR3 amino acids: CASRYPGTSGRTHEQYF. Written as DNA, the CDR3 is TGTGCCAGCAGATACCCCGGGACTAGCGGGAGGACCCACGAGCAGTACTTC.

This clonotype was found a few times. The rearrangement uses TRBV7-2 and TRBJ2-7; 9 positions agree with TRBD1. The CDR3 runs to 15 residues. Germline CDR1 and CDR2: SGHTA and FQGNSA. Germline trimming cut 5 bases from V and 3 bases from J; bases unmatched to any gene: 8. The CDR3 DNA sequence: TGTGCCAGCAGCGTCACCGGGACAGGGAGCTACGAGCAGTACTTC. Amino acids: CASSVTGTGSYEQYF.

This clonotype was counted many times. This rearrangement joins TRBV20-1 to TRBJ1-1, with D hard to call. This CDR3 spans 11 amino acids. Germline V gives CDR1 DFQATT, CDR2 SNEGSKA (reference sequence). CDR3 sequence reads: CRQSRGTEAFF. The CDR3 DNA is TGCAGGCAATCGCGGGGCACTGAAGCTTTCTTT.

This clonotype appeared many times. V usage is TRBV7-2 and J usage is TRBJ1-2, with 7 bases identical to TRBD1. V was pared by 4 bases and J by 8 bases, with 7 bases of the junction left unmatched. The CDR3 runs 13 residues. In germline, CDR1 is SGHTA, CDR2 FQGNSA. The CDR3 region has the DNA TGTGCCAGCAGCTCGACAGGGCCGGGCGGCTACACCTTC. Translation: CASSSTGPGGYTF.

The V gene is TRBV6-1, the J gene TRBJ2-1; no reliable D call. The CDR3 has 14 residues. V was clipped by 6 bases and J by 1 base, with 10 bases between them. Germline values: CDR1 MNHNS, CDR2 SASEGT. CDR3 nucleotides: TGTGCCAGCAGAGACCTGGGATCCTACAATGAGCAGTTCTTC. The encoded protein is CASRDLGSYNEQFF.

This clonotype was seen many times. This rearrangement joins TRBV12-3 or TRBV12-4 to TRBJ1-4; D is ambiguous. This CDR3 contains 11 residues. V gave up 3 bases and J gave up 7 bases, with 3 bases separating them. CDR3: CASSFGEKLFF. In nucleotides, the CDR3 is TGTGCCAGCAGTTTTGGTGAAAAACTGTTTTTT.

The V gene is TRBV20-1, the J gene TRBJ2-7; the D gene is possibly TRBD2 (6 bases). From germline, CDR1 is DFQATT and CDR2 SNEGSKA (reference sequence). Trimming pared 4 bases from V and 2 bases from J, leaving 15 bases between. The CDR3 has 14 amino acids. In DNA, the CDR3 is TGCAGTGCTACCAAGGGTGGAGGGGCCTACGAGCAGTACTTC. This sequence encodes CSATKGGGAYEQYF.

The J gene is TRBJ2-1, the V gene TRBV7-9; tentatively, D is TRBD1 or TRBD2 (7 bases each). Between the trimmed V and J ends, which lost 8 bases and 9 bases, there was a span of 26 bases. The CDR3 covers 16 residues. Germline assignment: CDR1 SEHNR and CDR2 FQNEAQ (reference sequence). CDR3 DNA: TGTGCCAGCTGGGGGTGGACAGGACTAGGGTCTGGTGAGCAGTTCTTC. It encodes CASWGWTGLGSGEQFF.

This clonotype was detected ten times or more. The V gene is TRBV5-1, the J gene TRBJ1-1, with TRBD1 matching over 7 bases. V trimming: 2 bases; J trimming: 7 bases; junction bases outside the gene matches: 5. The length of the CDR3 is 13 residues. Germline V gene data show CDR1 as SGHRS and CDR2 as YFSETQ. The CDR3, as DNA: TGCGCCAGCAGCTTTCTAGGGACAGATGAAGCTTTCTTT. It encodes CASSFLGTDEAFF. Together with reference TRBV5-1 and TRBJ1-1, the CDR3 gives the full variable domain: KAGVTQTPRYLIKTRGQQVTLSCSPISGHRSVSWYQQTPGQGLQFLFEYFSETQRNKGNFPGRFSGRQFSNSRSEMNVSTLELGDSALYLCASSFLGTDEAFFGQGTRLTVV.

The table lists this clonotype with many counts. The V call is TRBV2, the J call TRBJ2-7, with TRBD1 matching over 9 bases. The CDR3 extends over 14 amino acids. Germline assignment: CDR1 SNHLY and CDR2 FYNNEI. The J segment lost 4 bases and the V segment lost 5 bases, leaving 6 bases of the junction unmatched. The CDR3: CASSYDRGSYEQYF. CDR3 DNA: TGTGCCAGCAGTTACGACAGGGGGAGTTACGAGCAGTACTTC.

This clonotype showed up many times. V gene TRBV11-2 combines with J gene TRBJ2-7; TRBD2 aligns across 7 bases. There are 14 residues in the CDR3. Trimming removed 5 bases from V and 3 bases from J; junction bases left unmatched: 7. Per germline, CDR1 SGHAT and CDR2 FQNNGV. The CDR3 coding sequence is TGTGCCAGCAGCCCTGAAGCGGGGTTCTACGAGCAGTACTTC. The encoded protein is CASSPEAGFYEQYF.

This clonotype was seen a few times. CDR3 amino acids: CASRWGREGEQYF. The CDR3, as DNA: TGTGCCAGCAGATGGGGCAGGGAGGGCGAGCAGTACTTC. The rearrangement joins TRBV2 to TRBJ2-7, with 7 nucleotides matching TRBD2. Unmatched junction bases numbered 8, after V lost 6 bases and J lost 6 bases. Germline values: CDR1 SNHLY, CDR2 FYNNEI. This CDR3 contains 13 residues.